This record covers a single T cell receptor (beta chain). These data come from a study of T cell responses to AZD1222 COVID-19 vaccine. The CDR3 consists of 13 residues. Trimming removed 6 bases at V and 5 bases at J, with 14 bases between. From germline, CDR1 is SQVTM and CDR2 ANQGSEA. Clones were sequenced by immunoSEQ multiplex PCR, and TCRdb holds only the in-frame ones, with some missing. The sample gives 100,000 to 150,000 clones, about 94% of which show up once; around 6.6% is in the top ten. The sequencing here drew on peripheral blood, taken on day 0 of AZD1222 vaccination. This receptor was identified in an adult in good health. The chain has TRBV29-1 and TRBJ2-1; unclear D gene. In nucleotides, the CDR3 is TGCAGCGTCCGCTACATGTCTGACAATGAGCAGTTCTTC. Amino acid sequence: CSVRYMSDNEQFF.